The source of this TCR beta chain is a study of control samples from healthy donors and cancer patients. Clones were read by immunoSEQ multiplex PCR, and TCRdb kept only the in-frame ones, dropping some. The sample has fewer than 120,000 clones; 70% to 90% are singletons. Trimming shortened V by 3 bases and J by 0 bases, and 8 bases separated the two germline ends. The length of the CDR3 is 14 residues. Germline values: CDR1 LNHDA, CDR2 SQIVND (reference sequence). The receptor's source is a woman aged 60-70 years with lung cancer. The material sequenced was PBMCs. The chain recombines TRBV19 with TRBJ1-1; D call uncertain. This CDR3 reads CASSMSQMNTEAFF. The CDR3, as DNA: TGTGCCAGTAGTATGTCGCAGATGAACACTGAAGCTTTCTTT.